This T cell receptor beta chain was sequenced for a study of cytomegalovirus exposure and HLA in healthy donors. About the research overall: There were roughly 120 million unique TCR beta sequences, drawn from about 200 million T cells, in an earlier analysis.

Notes on the study in general: Presence/absence analyses assumed roughly uniform sequencing depth across donors. Productive rates of about 87% or about 30% were seen for most TCR beta V segments in an earlier analysis. Through in vitro validation, a few CMV-associated chains were shown to be specific for CMV antigens.

With 9 bases removed from V and 2 bases from J, the gap between germline ends came to 11 bases. Germline V gene lookup returns CDR1 SNHLY and CDR2 FYNNEI. There are 12 residues in the CDR3. Primers included in the PCR were 60 Vbeta and 13 Jbeta primers. Clones were sequenced by immunoSEQ multiplex PCR, and TCRdb holds only the in-frame ones, with some missing. Of 150,000 to 200,000 clones detected, around 80% appear once; the ten largest clones hold less than 1.6%. Turning to this clone: What it binds is unknown.

Sequencing was performed on PBMCs. The chain uses TRBV2 and TRBJ2-7, with D possibly matching TRBD1 (5 bases). The receptor was isolated from a girl aged 5-17 years in good health and CMV-seropositive. The CDR3: CASTGLTYEQYF. The DNA for the CDR3 is TGTGCCAGTACAGGCCTCACCTACGAGCAGTACTTC.